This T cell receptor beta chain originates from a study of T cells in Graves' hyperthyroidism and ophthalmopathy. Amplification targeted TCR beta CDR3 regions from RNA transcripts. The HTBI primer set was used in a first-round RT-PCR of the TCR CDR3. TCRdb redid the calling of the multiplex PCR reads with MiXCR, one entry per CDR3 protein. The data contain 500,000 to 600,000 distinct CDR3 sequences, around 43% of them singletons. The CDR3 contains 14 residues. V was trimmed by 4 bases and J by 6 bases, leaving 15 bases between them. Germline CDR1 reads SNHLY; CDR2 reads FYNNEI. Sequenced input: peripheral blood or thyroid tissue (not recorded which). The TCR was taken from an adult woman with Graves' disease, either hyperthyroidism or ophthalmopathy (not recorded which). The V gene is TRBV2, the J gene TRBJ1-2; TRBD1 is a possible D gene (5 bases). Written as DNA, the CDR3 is TGTGCCAGCAGTGGAAGGGGAGGGGACGATGGCTACACCTTC. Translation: CASSGRGGDDGYTF.